One sample yielded the 29 T cell receptor beta chains listed below, sequenced in a study of blood T cell repertoires in COVID-19. Repertoires were generated with immunoSEQ multiplex PCR, while TCRdb's copy carries only in-frame clones and drops some. The profile shows 200,000 or so clones, approximately 80% of them singletons. Specimen: peripheral blood. These receptors were obtained from a human donor with acute or convalescent COVID-19. The donor label of this sample is uncertain.

This clone was found once. The rearrangement joins TRBV6-6 to TRBJ2-5; 8 bases agree with TRBD2. J lost 4 bases, V lost 6 bases, and 7 bases had no gene match. The CDR3 has 14 amino acids. Germline V gives CDR1 MNHNY, CDR2 SVGAGI (reference sequence). In DNA, the CDR3 is TGTGCCAGCAGCAGTAGCGGGATTACAGAGACCCAGTACTTC. This translates into CASSSSGITETQYF.

The V call is TRBV3-1 (or the pseudogene TRBV3-2), the J call TRBJ1-2; D possibly corresponds to TRBD1 (5 bases). The CDR3 runs 13 residues. Trimming removed 4 bases from V and 4 bases from J, with 10 bases in between. Germline loops: CDR1 LGHDT, CDR2 YNNKEL (reference sequence). The CDR3 protein is CASSPQGTYGYTF. DNA for the CDR3: TGTGCCAGCAGCCCCCAGGGAACCTATGGCTACACCTTC.

The chain combines TRBV19 with TRBJ1-1; no definite D call. The CDR3 covers 13 residues. V was trimmed by 1 base and J by 0 bases, leaving 3 bases between them. The germline gives CDR1 LNHDA, CDR2 SQIVND (reference sequence). DNA for the CDR3: TGTGCCAGTAGTATAGTAGTGAACACTGAAGCTTTCTTT. Encoded protein: CASSIVVNTEAFF.

V usage is TRBV19 and J usage is TRBJ1-2; D might be TRBD1 (6 bases). CDR3 length: 14 residues. The V and J ends lost 7 bases and 8 bases respectively, with 20 bases between them. Germline V CDR1 and CDR2: LNHDA, SQIVND (reference sequence). Here the CDR3 reads CASTPVGGAAGYTF. The CDR3 DNA sequence: TGTGCCAGTACCCCAGTTGGGGGGGCGGCCGGCTACACCTTC.

The V and J genes are TRBV27 and TRBJ2-1; TRBD2 might be the D (7 bases). The CDR3 spans 14 residues. Germline V gene sequence: CDR1 MNHEY, CDR2 SMNVEV (reference sequence). The V end lost 6 bases, the J end lost 7 bases, and 16 bases lay between the germline ends. In DNA, the CDR3 is TGTGCCAGCAGGGGAGGGGGGCATTTGAATGAGCAGTTCTTC. It codes for CASRGGGHLNEQFF.

V gene TRBV5-8 combines with J gene TRBJ1-5; D is perhaps TRBD1 (6 bases). The germline gives CDR1 SGHTS, CDR2 YDEGEE. CDR3 length equals 14 residues. Trimming cost V 1 base and J 5 bases, with 10 bases left between them. The CDR3 DNA is TGTGCCAGCAGCTTGAGGGGGTCCCATCAGCCCCAGCATTTT. Protein sequence: CASSLRGSHQPQHF.

V is TRBV6-5 and J is TRBJ2-7; 10 bases are a match to TRBD2. Trimming took 6 bases from V and 3 from J; bases not matched to a gene: 8. The germline gives CDR1 MNHEY, CDR2 SVGAGI. The CDR3 has 15 amino acids. The CDR3: CASRPTSGAYYEQYF. In nucleotides, the CDR3 is TGTGCCAGCAGGCCCACTAGCGGGGCTTACTACGAGCAGTACTTC.

The chain recombines TRBV27 with TRBJ1-1; 11 nucleotides line up with TRBD1. V gave up 4 bases and J gave up 4 bases; unmatched junction bases: 5. Germline CDR1 and CDR2: MNHEY and SMNVEV (reference sequence). The CDR3 extends over 15 amino acids. The CDR3 coding sequence is TGTGCCAGCAGTTCCGGGACAGGGGGGATCACTGAAGCTTTCTTT. Its protein product is CASSSGTGGITEAFF.

The rearrangement links TRBV7-3 to TRBJ2-7, with D perhaps TRBD1 (6 bases). This CDR3 is built from 14 residues. The germline V gene has CDR1 SGHTA and CDR2 FQGTGA. The V end was cut by 4 bases, the J end by 4 bases, with 14 bases between. CDR3 DNA: TGTGCCAGCAGCTCCTCCGGGACATCATACGAGCAGTACTTC. It specifies CASSSSGTSYEQYF. Based on the CDR3 plus reference TRBV7-3 and TRBJ2-7, the full variable domain is GAGVSQTPSNKVTEKGKYVELRCDPISGHTALYWYRQSLGQGPEFLIYFQGTGAADDSGLPNDRFFAVRPEGSVSTLKIQRTERGDSAVYLCASSSSGTSYEQYFGPGTRLTVT.

The V gene is TRBV6-5, the J gene TRBJ2-7; TRBD2 aligns across 12 bases. The J segment lost 3 bases and the V segment lost 6 bases, leaving 3 bases of the junction unmatched. The CDR3 loop spans 14 amino acids. Germline loops: CDR1 MNHEY, CDR2 SVGAGI. CDR3 in DNA: TGTGCCAGCAGACTAGCGGGAGGTAGCTACGAGCAGTACTTC. Residues: CASRLAGGSYEQYF.

V and J are TRBV6-1 and TRBJ1-4; D is uncertain. The CDR3 is 13 amino acids. Trimming removed 2 bases at V and 4 bases at J, with 5 bases between. Germline V gene sequence: CDR1 MNHNS, CDR2 SASEGT. For the CDR3, the DNA is TGTGCCAGCAGTGAACGGGGTAATGAAAAACTGTTTTTT. It encodes CASSERGNEKLFF.

Note on this clone: Additional DNA sequences in this sample encode the identical CDR3. The rearrangement joins TRBV3-1 (or the pseudogene TRBV3-2) to TRBJ2-1, with TRBD2 matching 10 bases. The CDR3 contains 15 residues. The ends lost 1 base at V and 4 bases at J; junction bases unmatched: 1. Per the germline V gene, CDR1 is LGHDT and CDR2 is YNNKEL (reference sequence). The CDR3 DNA follows: TGTGCCAGCAGCCAAGGAGCGGGAGGGTACAATGAGCAGTTCTTC. This translates into CASSQGAGGYNEQFF.

The chain has TRBV5-1 and TRBJ1-3; 7 nucleotides agree with TRBD1. J gave up 2 bases and V 2 bases, and 4 bases lay outside the gene matches. Germline V gene data show CDR1 as SGHRS and CDR2 as YFSETQ. The CDR3 sequence is 15 residues long. This CDR3 is CASSFGTATGNTIYF. The CDR3 DNA follows: TGCGCCAGCAGCTTCGGGACAGCAACTGGAAACACCATATATTTT.

This rearrangement joins TRBV5-1 to TRBJ1-1; 7 bases are shared with TRBD1. V was clipped by 3 bases and J by 7 bases; unmatched bases: 6. CDR3 size: 13 residues. Germline V CDR1 and CDR2: SGHRS, YFSETQ. The CDR3 nucleotides are TGCGCCAGCAGCTCGGGACAGACACTTGAAGCTTTCTTT. It encodes CASSSGQTLEAFF.

The V and J genes are TRBV28 and TRBJ2-5, with 7 bases identical to TRBD1. The germline CDR1 and CDR2 sequences are MDHEN and SYDVKM. V dropped 2 bases and J dropped 4; count of bases not matched to a gene: 10. The CDR3 sequence is 16 residues long. CDR3 amino acids: CASSLGEGQTLETQYF. Written as DNA, the CDR3 is TGTGCCAGCAGTTTAGGAGAGGGACAGACTTTAGAGACCCAGTACTTC.

This rearrangement joins TRBV21-1 to TRBJ1-4; the table gives TRBD1 as D, unverified against the DNA. TRBV21-1 is a pseudogene segment. The CDR3 extends over 18 amino acids. The CDR3 loop is CASSKGFPVRGFVEKLFF. The CDR3 DNA is TGTGCCAGCAGCAAAGGTTTCCCAGTGAGGGGGTTCGTCGAAAAACTGTTTTTT.

This chain uses TRBV6-2 or TRBV6-3 with TRBJ1-2; 11 bases are a match to TRBD1. The ends lost 2 bases at V and 8 bases at J; junction bases unmatched: 10. Germline CDR1 and CDR2: MNHEY and SVGEGT. This CDR3 is 16 amino acids long. For the CDR3, the DNA is TGTGCCAGCAGTTACCAAGGACAGGGGGCTCGCTACGGCTACACCTTC. Translated: CASSYQGQGARYGYTF.

For this clone: Other DNA sequences in the same sample also yield this CDR3. V usage is TRBV27 and J usage is TRBJ2-7; D is possibly TRBD1 (6 bases). V lost 5 bases and J 1 base, leaving 9 bases between the germline ends. CDR1 and CDR2 from the germline V gene are MNHEY and SMNVEV (reference sequence). CDR3 length equals 13 residues. The CDR3, as DNA: TGTGCCAGCAGTCTACAGGGTTCCTACGAGCAGTACTTC. Its translation: CASSLQGSYEQYF.

The chain is built from TRBV7-8 and TRBJ2-1; 13 positions match TRBD2. In germline, CDR1 is SGHVS, CDR2 FQNEAQ. V shed 4 bases, J shed 4 bases, and the junction held 7 bases outside the gene matches. The CDR3 contains 17 residues. This CDR3 reads CASSSKGTSGMYNEQFF. DNA for the CDR3: TGTGCCAGCAGCTCCAAGGGGACTAGCGGGATGTACAATGAGCAGTTCTTC.

The chain is built from TRBV24-1 and TRBJ2-7; 12 bases map to TRBD2. The length of the CDR3 is 15 residues. Per germline, CDR1 KGHDR and CDR2 SFDVKD. The trim removed 9 bases at V and 3 bases at J, leaving 8 bases unmatched. CDR3 DNA sequence: TGTGCCACCGGCCCACGACTAGCGGGAGTCTACGAGCAGTACTTC. Translation gives CATGPRLAGVYEQYF.

This clone was seen once. The chain has TRBV30 and TRBJ1-6; 8 bases are shared with TRBD1. The CDR3 runs to 15 residues. Trimming removed 3 bases from V and 4 bases from J; junction bases left unmatched: 5. The germline V gene encodes CDR1 GTSNPN and CDR2 SVGIG (reference sequence). In nucleotides, the CDR3 is TGTGCCTGGAGAGGACAGGGTTTTTATAATTCACCCCTCCACTTT. Encoded protein: CAWRGQGFYNSPLHF.

This rearrangement joins TRBV11-2 to TRBJ2-1; 10 bases fit TRBD2. CDR3 size: 17 residues. Germline V gene sequence: CDR1 SGHAT, CDR2 FQNNGV. V was clipped by 1 base and J by 8 bases; unmatched bases: 11. The CDR3 protein is CASSLARLAGERYEQFF. For the CDR3, the DNA is TGTGCCAGCAGCTTAGCCCGTCTAGCGGGAGAAAGATATGAGCAGTTCTTC.

The chain couples TRBV7-2 to TRBJ2-7, with 8 bases that match TRBD2. The CDR3 runs 16 residues. The germline V gene has CDR1 SGHTA and CDR2 FQGNSA. V was pared by 0 bases and J by 7 bases, with 11 bases of the junction left unmatched. CDR3 residues: CASSLASTSGYFEQYF. In DNA, the CDR3 is TGTGCCAGCAGCTTAGCCTCCACTAGCGGATACTTTGAGCAGTACTTC.

V gene TRBV12-3 or TRBV12-4 combines with J gene TRBJ1-5; 9 nucleotides agree with TRBD1. Unmatched junction bases numbered 1, after V lost 6 bases and J lost 4 bases. There are 13 residues in the CDR3. The CDR3 coding sequence is TGTGCCAGCAGGGGACAGGGAAATCAGCCCCAGCATTTT. This translates into CASRGQGNQPQHF.

Only one count was recorded for this clone. The chain employs TRBV29-1 and TRBJ1-1, with D possibly TRBD1 on 6 matching bases. In germline, CDR1 is SQVTM, CDR2 ANQGSEA. CDR3 length equals 14 residues. V shed 5 bases and J shed 4 bases, with 17 bases lying between them. The CDR3 DNA sequence: TGCAGCGTTTTAGGACAGCCAGTAGGCACTGAAGCTTTCTTT. It encodes CSVLGQPVGTEAFF.

In its sample, this clone was seen once. This chain joins TRBV2 and TRBJ1-1; no clear D. Germline V lookup: CDR1 SNHLY, CDR2 FYNNEI. Trimming shortened V by 8 bases and J by 1 base, and 11 bases separated the two germline ends. This CDR3 has 13 amino acids. This chain's CDR3 is CASSNRENTEAFF. In DNA form, the CDR3 reads TGTGCCAGCTCCAACCGCGAGAACACTGAAGCTTTCTTT.

This clone occurred once. The chain recombines TRBV5-1 with TRBJ2-7; 13 bases are shared with TRBD2. The germline CDR1 and CDR2 sequences are SGHRS and YFSETQ. V shed 0 bases, J shed 2 bases, and the junction held 2 bases outside the gene matches. This CDR3 region has 16 residues. CDR3 bases: TGCGCCAGCAGCTTGGAACTAGCGGGAGGGGCCTACGAGCAGTACTTC. Its translation is CASSLELAGGAYEQYF.

V usage is TRBV6-1 and J usage is TRBJ2-3, with 11 bases that match TRBD2. The V segment lost 4 bases and the J segment 7 bases; nucleotides outside the gene matches: 7. The CDR3 extends over 15 amino acids. The germline V gene encodes CDR1 MNHNS and CDR2 SASEGT. The CDR3 protein is CASSVAGGAPNTQYF. CDR3 bases: TGTGCCAGCAGTGTAGCGGGAGGGGCCCCTAATACGCAGTATTTT.

This clone occurred a few times. The chain carries TRBV6-5 and TRBJ1-2; TRBD1 agrees at 9 bases. This CDR3 has 15 amino acids. CDR1 is MNHEY, CDR2 SVGAGI, per germline. Trimming took 6 bases from V and 2 from J; bases not matched to a gene: 7. CDR3 sequence reads: CASSRAGTGNYGYTF. The CDR3 nucleotides read TGTGCCAGCAGCCGCGCCGGGACAGGGAACTATGGCTACACCTTC.